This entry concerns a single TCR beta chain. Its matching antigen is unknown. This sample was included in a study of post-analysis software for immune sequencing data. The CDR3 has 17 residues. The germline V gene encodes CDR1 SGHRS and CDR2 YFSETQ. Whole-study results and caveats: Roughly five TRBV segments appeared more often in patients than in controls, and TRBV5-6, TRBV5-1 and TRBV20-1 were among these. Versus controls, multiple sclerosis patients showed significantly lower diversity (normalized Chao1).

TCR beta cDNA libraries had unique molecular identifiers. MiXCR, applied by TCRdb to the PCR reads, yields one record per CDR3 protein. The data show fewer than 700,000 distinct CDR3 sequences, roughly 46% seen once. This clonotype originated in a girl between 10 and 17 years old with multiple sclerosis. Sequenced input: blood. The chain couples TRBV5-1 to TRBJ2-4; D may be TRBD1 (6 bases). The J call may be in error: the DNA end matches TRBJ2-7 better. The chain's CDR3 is CASSLAPRGLGSYEQYF. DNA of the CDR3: TGCGCCAGCAGCTTGGCCCCCAGGGGCTTGGGGTCCTACGAGCAGTACTTC.